This T cell receptor beta chain was observed in a study of cytomegalovirus exposure and HLA in healthy donors. The PCR used 60 Vbeta and 13 Jbeta primers. Libraries were prepared by immunoSEQ multiplex PCR; TCRdb keeps only in-frame clonotypes and omits some of them. The profile covers some 67,000 clones, with about four fifths appearing a single time and around 3% taken by the ten largest. Study-level results: Indistinguishable V segments, including TRBV6-2 and TRBV6-3, were excluded. A later look showed TCR association rates differing by HLA locus, highest for DRB1 and lowest for HLA-C.

Note on this clone: Its antigen remains unknown.

The CDR3 covers 16 residues. The germline V and J ends were trimmed by 5 bases and 4 bases, with 19 bases remaining between them. The germline gives CDR1 SEHNR, CDR2 FQNEAQ (reference sequence). The source is a woman in her twenties or thirties in good health and CMV-seronegative. The rearrangement uses TRBV7-9 and TRBJ2-3; the D gene is possibly TRBD2 (6 bases). The sequenced material came from PBMCs. CDR3 sequence reads: CASSPIVGGFADTQYF. CDR3 coding DNA: TGTGCCAGCAGCCCCATTGTCGGGGGTTTTGCAGATACGCAGTATTTT.